The 18 T cell receptor beta chains listed next were all sequenced from one sample in a study of cytomegalovirus exposure and HLA in healthy donors. The PCR made use of 60 Vbeta and 13 Jbeta primers. Assay: immunoSEQ multiplex PCR; the TCRdb copy retains only in-frame clones and omits some. Its table lists about 200,000 clones. Sequencing was performed on PBMCs. These receptors came from a girl between 2 and 10 years old in good health and CMV-seropositive.

The chain joins TRBV7-9 to TRBJ2-3; 11 bases match TRBD2. V shed 5 bases, J shed 1 base, and the junction held 11 bases outside the gene matches. CDR3 size: 18 residues. CDR1 is SEHNR and CDR2 is FQNEAQ in the germline V gene (reference sequence). CDR3 nucleotide sequence: TGTGCCAGCAGCGCTTCTAGCGGGAGGACTCTCGGCACAGATACGCAGTATTTT. It is translated as CASSASSGRTLGTDTQYF.

V and J are TRBV7-3 and TRBJ1-2; 8 bases are a match to TRBD1. V was clipped by 2 bases and J by 6 bases; unmatched bases: 5. The length of the CDR3 is 14 residues. Germline CDR1 reads SGHTA; CDR2 reads FQGTGA. CDR3 nucleotide sequence: TGTGCCAGCAGCTTAGGAGGACAGGGAAATGGCTACACCTTC. Its protein is CASSLGGQGNGYTF. Looking up the rest from reference TRBV7-3 and TRBJ1-2 gives the full variable domain: GAGVSQTPSNKVTEKGKYVELRCDPISGHTALYWYRQSLGQGPEFLIYFQGTGAADDSGLPNDRFFAVRPEGSVSTLKIQRTERGDSAVYLCASSLGGQGNGYTFGSGTRLTVV.

The chain combines TRBV28 with TRBJ1-3, with 7 positions matching TRBD1. The CDR3 consists of 16 residues. Unmatched junction bases numbered 8, after V lost 2 bases and J lost 4 bases. Germline CDR1 MDHEN, CDR2 SYDVKM. The CDR3 is CASSLRDGQEGNTIYF. For the CDR3, the DNA is TGTGCCAGCAGTTTAAGGGATGGACAGGAGGGAAACACCATATATTTT.

The chain employs TRBV7-9 and TRBJ2-1; D is perhaps TRBD2 (6 bases). V was shortened by 5 bases and J by 6 bases, with 17 bases between the two germline ends. CDR1 is SEHNR and CDR2 is FQNEAQ in the germline V gene (reference sequence). This CDR3 spans 15 amino acids. CDR3 bases: TGTGCCAGCAGCGGCTGGAGGGAAGGGGTCAATGAGCAGTTCTTC. This gives the protein CASSGWREGVNEQFF. The variable domain in full, completed from reference TRBV7-9 and TRBJ2-1, reads DTGVSQNPRHKITKRGQNVTFRCDPISEHNRLYWYRQTLGQGPEFLTYFQNEAQLEKSRLLSDRFSAERPKGSFSTLEIQRTEQGDSAMYLCASSGWREGVNEQFFGPGTRLTVL.

V is TRBV2 and J is TRBJ2-2; perhaps TRBD1 as D (6 bases). V gave up 7 bases and J gave up 7 bases, with 19 bases separating them. This CDR3 comprises 15 residues. CDR1 is SNHLY, CDR2 FYNNEI, per germline. This CDR3 is CASTRQAENFGELFF. CDR3 nucleotide sequence: TGTGCCAGCACCAGACAGGCGGAGAATTTCGGGGAGCTGTTTTTT.

The chain employs TRBV11-2 and TRBJ2-7; no firm D call. V was trimmed by 1 base and J by 1 base, leaving 11 bases between them. CDR3 size: 15 residues. Germline assignment: CDR1 SGHAT and CDR2 FQNNGV. The CDR3 bases are TGTGCCAGCAGCTTAGTAGTAAAAATATCCTACGAGCAGTACTTC. As protein: CASSLVVKISYEQYF.

This chain links TRBV10-3 with TRBJ2-2; TRBD1 matches 8 bases. This CDR3 is 15 amino acids long. Germline CDR1 is ENHRY and CDR2 is SYGVKD. Trimming cost V 0 bases and J 6 bases; bases outside gene matches: 3. The CDR3 nucleotides are TGTGCCATCAGTGAGTCCCCAGGGGGCTCCGGGGAGCTGTTTTTT. It translates to CAISESPGGSGELFF.

Points on this clone: At the DNA level, this CDR3 is encoded by other sequences in the same sample as well. The chain is built from TRBV2 and TRBJ2-7, with D possibly matching TRBD1 (6 bases). V was pared by 6 bases and J by 7 bases, with 19 bases between. From germline, CDR1 is SNHLY and CDR2 FYNNEI. The CDR3 covers 14 residues. As DNA, the CDR3 is TGTGCCAGCAGAACGCTAGGGGGTAGTGGGGAGCAGTACTTC. This encodes CASRTLGGSGEQYF.

The chain joins TRBV27 to TRBJ2-5; D is possibly TRBD1 (5 bases). The J call may be mistaken, given a closer DNA end match to TRBJ2-7. The CDR3 loop spans 13 amino acids. From germline, CDR1 is MNHEY and CDR2 SMNVEV (reference sequence). The CDR3 spells CASRSTAGSEQYF. CDR3 nucleotide sequence: TGTGCCAGCAGGTCCACCGCAGGGTCCGAGCAGTACTTC.

This chain uses TRBV7-6 with TRBJ2-7, with 8 bases identical to TRBD1. The CDR3 is 15 residues long. CDR1 and CDR2 from the germline V gene are SGHVS and FNYEAQ. The V gene end was trimmed by 5 bases and the J gene end by 7 bases; junction bases not matched to a gene: 13. For the CDR3, the DNA is TGTGCCAGCAGCGCCAACCCAGGGGGCACCGGGGAGCAGTACTTC. This gives the protein CASSANPGGTGEQYF.

The CDR3: CASRGIGAGLDTQYF. The DNA for the CDR3 is TGTGCCAGTAGGGGGATAGGGGCTGGTTTAGATACGCAGTATTTT. This chain connects TRBV19 to TRBJ2-3; a weak D match, TRBD1 (5 bases). The V gene lost 6 bases and the J gene lost 5 bases, with 18 bases spanning the gap. The CDR3 loop spans 15 amino acids. CDR1 and CDR2 from the germline V gene are LNHDA and SQIVND (reference sequence).

V and J are TRBV5-1 and TRBJ2-3; D perhaps matches TRBD2 (5 bases). The CDR3 has 14 amino acids. CDR1 SGHRS and CDR2 YFSETQ come from the germline V gene. V was shortened by 4 bases and J by 1 base, with 10 bases between the two germline ends. The CDR3 is CASSPGGGTDTQYF. The CDR3 DNA follows: TGCGCCAGCAGCCCCGGAGGTGGCACAGATACGCAGTATTTT.

The DNA of the CDR3 is TGTGCCAGCAGTGAAAGACGACAACGAGAGGAAAAACTGTTTTTT. Translation gives CASSERRQREEKLFF. This chain uses TRBV6-1 with TRBJ1-4; the D is unclear. Trimming shortened V by 2 bases and J by 8 bases, and 15 bases separated the two germline ends. Germline loops: CDR1 MNHNS, CDR2 SASEGT. This CDR3 is built from 15 residues.

For the CDR3, the DNA is TGTGCCTGGAGTATCGGCAGGGCAGAGACCCAGTACTTC. Translated: CAWSIGRAETQYF. The chain has TRBV30 and TRBJ2-5; tentative D call: TRBD1 (5 bases). The germline V and J ends were trimmed by 2 bases and 4 bases, with 11 bases remaining between them. The CDR3 is made up of 13 amino acids. Germline values: CDR1 GTSNPN, CDR2 SVGIG (reference sequence).

The rearrangement uses TRBV29-1 and TRBJ2-7, with TRBD2 identical over 13 bases. Germline trimming cut 7 bases from V and 4 bases from J; bases unmatched to any gene: 10. The CDR3 runs 15 residues. CDR1 and CDR2 (germline): SQVTM, ANQGSEA. The CDR3 region is CSALTSGRFRYEQYF. The CDR3, as DNA: TGCAGCGCCCTGACTAGCGGGAGGTTTCGGTACGAGCAGTACTTC.

The chain joins TRBV19 to TRBJ2-6; 7 bases are a match to TRBD1. The trim removed 3 bases at V and 0 bases at J, leaving 2 bases unmatched. In germline, CDR1 is LNHDA, CDR2 SQIVND (reference sequence). The CDR3 loop spans 16 amino acids. CDR3 nucleotides: TGTGCCAGTAGTATGAGGACAGGCTCTGGGGCCAACGTCCTGACTTTC. It encodes CASSMRTGSGANVLTF.

The rearrangement uses TRBV7-8 and TRBJ2-7; D might be TRBD2 (6 bases). CDR3 size: 14 residues. Germline lookup yields CDR1 SGHVS and CDR2 FQNEAQ. The V end lost 1 base, the J end lost 4 bases, and 11 bases lay between the germline ends. This CDR3 is CASSLGHREYEQYF. The DNA for the CDR3 is TGTGCCAGCAGCTTAGGACACCGGGAGTACGAGCAGTACTTC. The full variable domain, rest sourced from reference TRBV7-8 and TRBJ2-7, is GAGVSQSPRYKVAKRGQDVALRCDPISGHVSLFWYQQALGQGPEFLTYFQNEAQLDKSGLPSDRFFAERPEGSVSTLKIQRTQQEDSAVYLCASSLGHREYEQYFGPGTRLTVT.

The genes are TRBV28 and TRBJ2-7, with D perhaps TRBD2 (6 bases). V shed 10 bases and J shed 2 bases, with 15 bases lying between them. The CDR3 is 13 amino acids. The V gene's germline CDR1 is MDHEN and CDR2 SYDVKM. CDR3 DNA: TGTGCCACCGATCCTCCGGGGGCCTACGAGCAGTACTTC. The encoded protein is CATDPPGAYEQYF.